This TCR beta chain was retrieved from a study of blood T cell repertoires in COVID-19. As for the study in general: There were acute and convalescent COVID-19 samples, and they came from the United States, Italy and Spain.

Trimming left V 1 base short and J 0 bases short, with 13 bases between. CDR3 size: 17 residues. Germline values: CDR1 SEHNR, CDR2 FQNEAQ (reference sequence). Assay used: immunoSEQ multiplex PCR; TCRdb lists only in-frame clones, some missing. The sample lists 200,000 to 250,000 clones, approximately 85% occurring once. One Seattle source followed patients from active infection through their disease course. This TCR derives from a man aged 45-65 years with COVID-19, enrolled during active disease. Sequenced sample: peripheral blood. The gene calls are TRBV7-9 and TRBJ1-5; a weak D match, TRBD1 (6 bases). In nucleotides, the CDR3 is TGTGCCAGCAGCTTAGAGGCAGGGGAGTATAGCAATCAGCCCCAGCATTTT. This translates into CASSLEAGEYSNQPQHF.